Listed below are T cell receptor beta chains from one sample, sequenced in a study of blood T cell repertoires in COVID-19. Sequencing was performed with immunoSEQ multiplex PCR; in TCRdb, only in-frame clones are kept and a portion is missing. Of around 78,000 clones listed, 86% are singletons. Sequencing was done on a sample of peripheral blood. These receptors were obtained from a woman aged 60-75 years with acute or convalescent COVID-19. Both conserved end residues are part of each CDR3. D genes are given only for firm matches. The size of a clone is reported for some rows only, either as once, few or many, or as a class for expanded clones.

V gene	CDR3 length	J gene	clone size	D gene	CDR3 DNA	CDR3 protein
TRBV10-3	11	TRBJ1-1	once	.	TGTGCCATCAGTGATAGCACTGAAGCTTTCTTT	CAISDSTEAFF
TRBV5-4	16	TRBJ1-4	.	TRBD1	TGTGCCAGCAGCTTGGCCCTGGGACAGGGACATGAAAAACTGTTTTTT	CASSLALGQGHEKLFF
TRBV5-1	15	TRBJ1-1	.	TRBD1	TGCGCCAGCAGCACCGGGACAGGGGACCCAGGGGGAGCTTTCTTT	CASSTGTGDPGGAFF
TRBV29-1	15	TRBJ1-1	.	TRBD1	TGCAGCGTTCGGGGGACAGGTAGGGATCAGGCTGAAGCTTTCTTT	CSVRGTGRDQAEAFF
TRBV6-5	16	TRBJ1-1	.	.	TGTGCCAGCAGTTACTCGATTGGAGGGTTGAACACTGAAGCTTTCTTT	CASSYSIGGLNTEAFF
TRBV12-3/TRBV12-4	12	TRBJ2-2	.	.	TGTGCCAGCAGTCCCTACGGCGGGGAGCTGTTTTTT	CASSPYGGELFF
TRBV28	14	TRBJ1-5	.	.	TGTGCCAGCAACAAAGAGGGGGACGGTCAGCCCCAGCATTTT	CASNKEGDGQPQHF
TRBV19	16	TRBJ1-2	few	TRBD1	TGTGCCAGTAGTGTTCCGGGACAGATGAGTTTCTATGGCTACACCTTC	CASSVPGQMSFYGYTF
TRBV2	15	TRBJ2-2	.	.	TGTGCCAGCCAACCACAGGGAGGGGTATCCGGGGAGCTGTTTTTT	CASQPQGGVSGELFF
TRBV4-2	15	TRBJ2-1	.	.	TGTGCCAGCAGCCACGTAGGGTACGGGGTCCGTGAGCAGTTCTTC	CASSHVGYGVREQFF
TRBV6-5	15	TRBJ1-2	.	TRBD1	TGTGCCAGCAGACCTGGGACAGGGGGACGCTATGGCTACACCTTC	CASRPGTGGRYGYTF
TRBV29-1	12	TRBJ2-7	.	.	TGCAGCGTTCAAGCGGAGACCTACGAGCAGTACTTC	CSVQAETYEQYF
TRBV11-2	14	TRBJ1-6	.	TRBD1	TGTGCCAGCAGACTACAGGGGCAAAATTCACCCCTCCACTTT	CASRLQGQNSPLHF
TRBV2	18	TRBJ2-6	.	TRBD1	TGTGCCAGCAGCAGCCGACAGGGAACCGCCTCTGGGGCCAACGTCCTGACTTTC	CASSSRQGTASGANVLTF
TRBV5-1	14	TRBJ2-2	.	.	TGCGCCAGCAGACCGTCAGGGGCAGTCGGGGAGCTGTTTTTT	CASRPSGAVGELFF
TRBV5-1	15	TRBJ1-1	.	.	TGCGCCAGCAGCTTGCTCCAGTCCATGAACACTGAAGCTTTCTTT	CASSLLQSMNTEAFF
TRBV28	17	TRBJ2-6	.	TRBD1	TGTGCCAGCAGTTCCGGACAGGAGAGCTCTGGGGCCAACGTCCTGACTTTC	CASSSGQESSGANVLTF